A selection of T cell receptor beta chains follows, all from one sample in a study of T cell responses to AZD1222 COVID-19 vaccine. Measured with immunoSEQ multiplex PCR; TCRdb has only the in-frame clones, and not every one. The repertoire holds 150,000 to 190,000 clones, with 85% to 90% as singletons. Sequenced material: peripheral blood, taken 28 days after the second AZD1222 dose. These receptors were obtained from an adult who received the AZD1222 COVID-19 vaccine. Each CDR3 is given with its conserved first and last residue. D genes are given only for firm matches. Clone size appears in some rows only: once, few, many, or a class for an expanded clone.

>TRBV21-1|.|.|TRBJ2-1
CASSKSYEQFF
TGTGCCAGCAGCAAAAGTTATGAGCAGTTCTTC
>TRBV27|.|.|TRBJ2-3
CASSSFTDTQYF
TGTGCCAGCAGTTCTTTCACAGATACGCAGTATTTT
>TRBV29-1|.|TRBD1|TRBJ1-5
CSAIEQGIGGNQPQHF
TGCAGCGCAATTGAACAGGGGATTGGAGGCAATCAGCCCCAGCATTTT
>TRBV4-1|.|.|TRBJ1-3
CASSLEGPFSSGNTIYF
TGCGCCAGCAGCCTTGAGGGCCCCTTTTCCTCTGGAAACACCATATATTTT
>TRBV9|once|.|TRBJ2-7
CASSVAPGPPYEQYF
TGTGCCAGCAGCGTAGCTCCGGGACCCCCCTACGAGCAGTACTTC
>TRBV19|.|.|TRBJ2-7
CASSIGPMGRDEQYF
TGTGCCAGTAGTATTGGCCCCATGGGGCGCGACGAGCAGTACTTC
>TRBV4-3|.|TRBD2|TRBJ2-1
CASSQKAGAGNNEQFF
TGCGCCAGCAGCCAGAAAGCGGGAGCGGGGAACAATGAGCAGTTCTTC
>TRBV29-1|.|TRBD2|TRBJ2-2
CSVAGLIQNTGELFF
TGCAGCGTCGCGGGACTAATACAGAACACCGGGGAGCTGTTTTTT
>TRBV3-1/TRBV3-2|.|TRBD2|TRBJ2-1
CASSQGLAGVRSYNEQFF
TGTGCCAGCAGCCAAGGACTAGCGGGAGTTAGGTCCTACAATGAGCAGTTCTTC
>TRBV12-3/TRBV12-4|.|.|TRBJ2-5
CASSLVGDETQYF
TGTGCCAGCAGTTTAGTCGGCGACGAGACCCAGTACTTC
>TRBV6-6|.|.|TRBJ2-5
CASTRLQRGETQYF
TGTGCCAGCACTCGACTTCAACGTGGGGAGACCCAGTACTTC
>TRBV7-8|.|.|TRBJ2-7
CASSLDPLRSYEQYF
TGTGCCAGCAGCTTGGACCCCCTAAGATCTTACGAGCAGTACTTC
>TRBV11-2|.|.|TRBJ2-7
CASSTTGANAHEQYF
TGTGCCAGCAGCACAACGGGAGCCAACGCGCACGAGCAGTACTTC
>TRBV18|once|.|TRBJ2-2
CASSPPGKKGMTGELFF
TGTGCCAGCTCACCACCCGGAAAGAAGGGGATGACCGGGGAGCTGTTTTTT
>TRBV6-1|.|TRBD1|TRBJ1-1
CASSARTGGRYTEAFF
TGTGCCAGCAGTGCCAGGACAGGGGGTAGATACACTGAAGCTTTCTTT
>TRBV29-1|.|TRBD2|TRBJ2-3
CSVERGLAGTDTQYF
TGCAGCGTTGAAAGGGGACTAGCGGGAACAGATACGCAGTATTTT
>TRBV29-1|.|TRBD2|TRBJ2-1
CSVVGLAGSNEQFF
TGCAGCGTTGTGGGTCTAGCGGGATCCAATGAGCAGTTCTTC
>TRBV6-1|.|.|TRBJ2-1
CASSEVGGGYNEQFF
TGTGCCAGCAGTGAAGTCGGTGGTGGGTACAATGAGCAGTTCTTC